This TCR beta chain was found in a study of shared clonotypes between healthy human individuals. Nashville, Tennessee was home to all donors, each a Caucasian adult. Findings and caveats of the study: Sorted-subset sequencing, rarefaction showed, was incomplete despite large depth. Generally, naive subsets (rather than memory subsets) showed larger estimated richness.

On sorted subsets, replicate PCRs used roughly 190 ng DNA, or tens of thousands of T cell genomes. Profiled with immunoSEQ multiplex PCR; TCRdb holds only in-frame clones, not every one. The sample gives about 1.1 million clones, around three quarters of which show up once; approximately 0.5% is in the top ten. The CDR3 sequence is 17 residues long. Germline V gene sequence: CDR1 SNHLY, CDR2 FYNNEI. V was pared by 9 bases and J by 1 base, with 13 bases of the junction left unmatched. About this clone: Its antigen is still unknown.

The chain carries TRBV2 and TRBJ2-2; 8 bases agree with TRBD2. Source material: memory CD4+ T cells from PBMCs. The sample's subset: CD45RA-negative fraction. The receptor's source is a young man in good health. Some clones in this sample may be carry-over from other donors' samples. CDR3 bases: TGTGCCAGACACCGGACTAGCAGAGAAAAGAACACCGGGGAGCTGTTTTTT. Translated, it gives CARHRTSREKNTGELFF.